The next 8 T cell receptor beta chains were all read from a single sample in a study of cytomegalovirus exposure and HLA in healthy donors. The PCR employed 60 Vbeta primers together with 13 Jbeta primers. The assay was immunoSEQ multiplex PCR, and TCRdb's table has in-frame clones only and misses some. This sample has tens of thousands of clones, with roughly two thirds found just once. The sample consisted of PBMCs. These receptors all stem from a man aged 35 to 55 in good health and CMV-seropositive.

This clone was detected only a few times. Written as DNA, the CDR3 is TGTGCCAGCAGCTTACAAGGACAGGGGATCACTGAAGCTTTCTTT. Protein sequence: CASSLQGQGITEAFF. This chain uses TRBV7-3 with TRBJ1-1, with 9 bases aligning to TRBD1. Trimming cost V 2 bases and J 4 bases; bases outside gene matches: 5. This CDR3 contains 15 residues. CDR1 is SGHTA and CDR2 is FQGTGA in the germline V gene.

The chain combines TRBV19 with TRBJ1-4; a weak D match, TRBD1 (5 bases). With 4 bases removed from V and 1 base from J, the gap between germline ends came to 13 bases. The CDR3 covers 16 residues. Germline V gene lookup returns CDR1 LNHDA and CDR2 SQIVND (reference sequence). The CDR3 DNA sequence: TGTGCCAGTAGTAATCGACAGTTTGGAACTAATGAAAAACTGTTTTTT. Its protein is CASSNRQFGTNEKLFF.

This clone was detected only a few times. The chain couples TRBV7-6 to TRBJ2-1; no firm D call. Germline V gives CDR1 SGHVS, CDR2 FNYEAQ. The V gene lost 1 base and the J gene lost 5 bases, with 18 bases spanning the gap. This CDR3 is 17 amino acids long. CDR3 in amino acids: CASSLVSGFKRNNEQFF. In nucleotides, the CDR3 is TGTGCCAGCAGCTTAGTCTCCGGGTTCAAACGGAACAATGAGCAGTTCTTC.

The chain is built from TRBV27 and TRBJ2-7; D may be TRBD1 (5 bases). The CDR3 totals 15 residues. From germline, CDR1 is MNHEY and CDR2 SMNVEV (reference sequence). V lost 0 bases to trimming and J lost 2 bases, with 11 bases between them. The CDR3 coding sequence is TGTGCCAGCAGTTTATCTTTAGACAGAGCCTACGAGCAGTACTTC. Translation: CASSLSLDRAYEQYF.

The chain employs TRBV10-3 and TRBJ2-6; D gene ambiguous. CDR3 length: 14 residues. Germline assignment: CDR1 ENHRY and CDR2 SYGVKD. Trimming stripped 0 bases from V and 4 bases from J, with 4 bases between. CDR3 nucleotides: TGTGCCATCAGTGAGTCAGCAGGGGCCAACGTCCTGACTTTC. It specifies CAISESAGANVLTF.

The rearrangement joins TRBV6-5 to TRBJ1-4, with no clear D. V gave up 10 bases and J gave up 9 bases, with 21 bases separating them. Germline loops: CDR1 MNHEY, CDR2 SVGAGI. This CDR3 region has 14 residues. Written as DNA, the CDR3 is TGTGCCACCCGAGACCCGAAGGAGAGGCAAAAACTGTTTTTT. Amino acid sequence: CATRDPKERQKLFF.

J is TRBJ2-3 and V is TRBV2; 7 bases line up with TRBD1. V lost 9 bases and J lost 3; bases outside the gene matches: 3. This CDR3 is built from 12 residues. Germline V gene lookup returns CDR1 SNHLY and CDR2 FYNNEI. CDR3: CASTTGTDTQYF. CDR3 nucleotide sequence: TGTGCCAGTACGACAGGGACAGATACGCAGTATTTT.

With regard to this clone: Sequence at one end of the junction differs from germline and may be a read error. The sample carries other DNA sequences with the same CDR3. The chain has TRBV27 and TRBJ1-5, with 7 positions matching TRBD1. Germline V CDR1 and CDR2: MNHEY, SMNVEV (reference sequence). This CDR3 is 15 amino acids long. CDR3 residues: CASSFQTGSDQPQHF. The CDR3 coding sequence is TGCGCCAGCAGTTTCCAGACAGGGAGCGATCAGCCCCAGCATTTT.